The TCR beta chain described here comes from a study of cytomegalovirus exposure and HLA in healthy donors. The PCR employed 60 Vbeta primers together with 13 Jbeta primers. Repertoires were generated with immunoSEQ multiplex PCR, while TCRdb's copy carries only in-frame clones and drops some. The sample has 60,000 to 65,000 clones, roughly 70% seen once. Overall study findings and caveats: Being productive about 90% or about 30% of the time was typical of most TCR beta V segments in an earlier analysis. Versus the approximately 720-donor mean, an Asian-associated ancestry cluster reportedly showed fewer N-insertions in a later analysis.

The ends lost 8 bases at V and 0 bases at J; junction bases unmatched: 8. Germline lookup yields CDR1 SEHNR and CDR2 FQNEAQ (reference sequence). The CDR3 runs to 15 residues. To note about this clone: Its antigen is unknown.

Sequencing input: PBMCs. The receptor comes from a man aged 50-59 years in good health and CMV-seropositive. V and J are TRBV7-9 and TRBJ2-7; 9 bases agree with TRBD2. The CDR3 DNA follows: TGTGCCAGCCGGGGGGGTAGCGGGAGCTCCTACGAGCAGTACTTC. It translates to CASRGGSGSSYEQYF.